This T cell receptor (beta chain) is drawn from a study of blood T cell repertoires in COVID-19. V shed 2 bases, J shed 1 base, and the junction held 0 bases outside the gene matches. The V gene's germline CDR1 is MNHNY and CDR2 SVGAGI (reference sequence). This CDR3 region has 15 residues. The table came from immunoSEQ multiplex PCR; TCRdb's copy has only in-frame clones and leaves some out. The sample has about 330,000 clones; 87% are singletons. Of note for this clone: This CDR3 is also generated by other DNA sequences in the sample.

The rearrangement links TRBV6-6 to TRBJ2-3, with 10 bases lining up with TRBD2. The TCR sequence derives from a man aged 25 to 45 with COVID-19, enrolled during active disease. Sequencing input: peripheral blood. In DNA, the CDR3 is TGTGCCAGCAGTTACCTAGCGGGAGGCACAGATACGCAGTATTTT. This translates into CASSYLAGGTDTQYF.